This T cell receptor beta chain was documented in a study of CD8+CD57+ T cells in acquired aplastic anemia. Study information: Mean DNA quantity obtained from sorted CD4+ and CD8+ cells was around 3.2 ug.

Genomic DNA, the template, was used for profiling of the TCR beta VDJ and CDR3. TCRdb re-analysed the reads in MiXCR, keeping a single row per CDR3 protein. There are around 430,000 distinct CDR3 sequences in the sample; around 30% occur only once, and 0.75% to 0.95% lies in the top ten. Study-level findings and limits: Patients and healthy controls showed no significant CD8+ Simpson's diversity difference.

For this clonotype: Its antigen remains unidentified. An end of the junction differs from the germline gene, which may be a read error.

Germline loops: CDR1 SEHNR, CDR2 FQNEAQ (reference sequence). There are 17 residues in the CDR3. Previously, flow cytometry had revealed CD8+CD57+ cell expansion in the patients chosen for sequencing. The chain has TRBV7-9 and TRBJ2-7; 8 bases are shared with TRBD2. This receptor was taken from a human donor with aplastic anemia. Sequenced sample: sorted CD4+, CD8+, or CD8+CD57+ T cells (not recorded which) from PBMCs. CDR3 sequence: CAGSPPTRLASSYEQYF. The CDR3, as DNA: TGTGCCGGCAGTCCCCCTACCAGACTAGCGAGCTCCTACGAGCAGTACTTC.